Each of the 15 T cell receptor beta chains below was sequenced from the same sample in a study of blood T cell repertoires in COVID-19. Data came from immunoSEQ multiplex PCR; TCRdb stores just in-frame clones and leaves some out. The data show more than 20,000 clones, with 77% seen just once and more than 12% held by the top ten. Sequencing was carried out using peripheral blood. These receptors all come from a man older than 75 with active or convalescent COVID-19.

The J gene is TRBJ2-3, the V gene TRBV4-3, with D possibly being TRBD2 (6 bases). V lost 4 bases and J 6 bases, leaving 17 bases between the germline ends. Germline CDR1 LGHNA, CDR2 YSLEER. The CDR3 consists of 15 residues. The CDR3 region is CASSLERVTRDTQYF. DNA for the CDR3: TGCGCCAGCAGCCTGGAGCGGGTGACTCGGGATACGCAGTATTTT.

The rearrangement uses TRBV3-1 (or the pseudogene TRBV3-2) and TRBJ1-4; no clear D gene. This CDR3 has 17 residues. With 0 bases removed from V and 10 bases from J, the gap between germline ends came to 21 bases. Germline CDR1 is LGHDT and CDR2 is YNNKEL (reference sequence). CDR3 coding DNA: TGTGCCAGCAGCCAAGAGTCCGTCTGGGAGTCCAAGGGAAAACTGTTTTTT. Its translation is CASSQESVWESKGKLFF.

The genes are TRBV29-1 and TRBJ2-6; TRBD1 matches at 7 bases. V trimming: 4 bases; J trimming: 4 bases; junction bases outside the gene matches: 4. Germline lookup yields CDR1 SQVTM and CDR2 ANQGSEA. There are 14 residues in the CDR3. The CDR3 DNA reads as TGCAGCGTTGGGGGGACAGCCGGGGCCAACGTCCTGACTTTC. Translating it yields CSVGGTAGANVLTF.

The chain has TRBV6-6 and TRBJ1-1, with unresolved D. Germline V gene lookup returns CDR1 MNHNY and CDR2 SVGAGI (reference sequence). The CDR3 is 13 residues long. V was trimmed by 7 bases and J by 4 bases, leaving 13 bases between them. In DNA, the CDR3 is TGTGCCAGCAAGAGGAAATGGAGCACTGAAGCTTTCTTT. This encodes CASKRKWSTEAFF.

This clone has more than one count but fewer than ten. J is TRBJ2-4 and V is TRBV6-2 or TRBV6-3; D may be TRBD2 (6 bases). CDR3 length: 15 amino acids. V dropped 6 bases and J dropped 3 bases, with 15 bases sitting between them. Germline V gene data show CDR1 as MNHEY and CDR2 as SVGEGT. The CDR3 DNA reads TGTGCCAGCAGCCGGGACTTCGGGGGCAAAAACATTCAGTACTTC. The encoded protein is CASSRDFGGKNIQYF.

With regard to this clone: A junction end diverges from the germline sequence, so it may reflect a read error. The rearrangement uses TRBV4-2 and TRBJ2-4; D remains ambiguous. From germline, CDR1 is LGHNA and CDR2 YNFKEQ. This CDR3 has 10 residues. CDR3 residues: CASSQARCNF. As DNA, the CDR3 is TGTGCCAGCAGCCAAGCTCGGTGTAACTTC.

The rearrangement uses TRBV27 and TRBJ1-1; 7 bases align to TRBD1. From germline, CDR1 is MNHEY and CDR2 SMNVEV (reference sequence). This CDR3 has 14 residues. Trimming at V came to 2 bases and at J to 3 bases, leaving 3 bases not matched to a gene. For the CDR3, the DNA is TGTGCCAGCAGTTTAACCAGGGGGTACACTGAAGCTTTCTTT. This sequence encodes CASSLTRGYTEAFF.

The rearrangement uses TRBV21-1 and TRBJ1-2; the table's D call, TRBD1, has no DNA check behind it. TRBV21-1 counts as a pseudogene. CDR3 length: 13 amino acids. The CDR3 DNA sequence: TGTGCCAGCTCCCCGGGACAGGGGGATGGCTACACCTTC. Its protein is CASSPGQGDGYTF.

The chain couples TRBV7-2 to TRBJ1-1; tentative D call: TRBD1 (6 bases). Deletions cut 1 base from V and 2 bases from J, with 14 bases between. Germline V gene lookup returns CDR1 SGHTA and CDR2 FQGNSA. This CDR3 region has 16 residues. Written as DNA, the CDR3 is TGTGCCAGCAGCTTAGATAGGGCCAGGGGAAACACTGAAGCTTTCTTT. Its translation is CASSLDRARGNTEAFF. The full variable domain, in which reference TRBV7-2 and TRBJ1-1 provide the parts outside the CDR3, is GAGVSQSPSNKVTEKGKDVELRCDPISGHTALYWYRQSLGQGLEFLIYFQGNSAPDKSGLPSDRFSAERTGGSVSTLTIQRTQQEDSAVYLCASSLDRARGNTEAFFGQGTRLTVV.

This sequence joins TRBV10-2 and TRBJ2-7; 7 bases align to TRBD2. The CDR3 is 14 amino acids. The V segment lost 1 base and the J segment 2 bases; nucleotides outside the gene matches: 2. The germline gives CDR1 WSHSY, CDR2 SAAADI. CDR3 nucleotides: TGCGCCAGCAGTGAGTTGGGGGGGGCCTACGAGCAGTACTTC. Translated, it gives CASSELGGAYEQYF.

The chain carries TRBV11-2 and TRBJ2-3; tentatively, D is TRBD2 (6 bases). The CDR3 covers 13 residues. Looked up from germline, CDR1 is SGHAT and CDR2 is FQNNGV. V lost 0 bases and J 11 bases, leaving 12 bases between the germline ends. The CDR3 is CASSLEPQGGQYF. The CDR3 DNA follows: TGTGCCAGCAGCTTAGAGCCCCAGGGAGGGCAGTATTTT.

This chain joins TRBV7-2 and TRBJ2-1, with 10 bases fitting TRBD2. The ends lost 0 bases at V and 4 bases at J; junction bases unmatched: 12. The germline gives CDR1 SGHTA, CDR2 FQGNSA. CDR3 length equals 19 residues. Written as DNA, the CDR3 is TGTGCCAGCAGCTTAGCCCGATTTGTTCGGACTAGCGGTTACAATGAGCAGTTCTTC. As protein: CASSLARFVRTSGYNEQFF.

This clone was counted once. The chain's CDR3 is CSVASGEETQYF. The CDR3 DNA sequence: TGCAGCGTTGCGTCAGGGGAAGAGACCCAGTACTTC. The gene calls are TRBV29-1 and TRBJ2-5; TRBD1 might be the D (6 bases). The CDR3 loop spans 12 amino acids. V was cut by 4 bases and J by 3 bases, with 9 bases left in between. Germline CDR1 is SQVTM and CDR2 is ANQGSEA. Supplemented by reference TRBV29-1 and TRBJ2-5, the full variable domain reads SAVISQKPSRDICQRGTSLTIQCQVDSQVTMMFWYRQQPGQSLTLIATANQGSEATYESGFVIDKFPISRPNLTFSTLTVSNMSPEDSSIYLCSVASGEETQYFGPGTRLLVL.

The chain recombines TRBV10-3 with TRBJ1-1; D ambiguous. Germline CDR1 reads ENHRY; CDR2 reads SYGVKD. Trimming took off 10 bases at V and 0 bases at J, with 9 bases between the two ends. The CDR3 is made up of 12 amino acids. CDR3 DNA: TGTGCCACCGGACTGATGAACACTGAAGCTTTCTTT. Amino acid sequence: CATGLMNTEAFF.

The chain carries TRBV4-2 and TRBJ2-5; D possibly corresponds to TRBD2 (6 bases). Trimming cost V 6 bases and J 4 bases, with 9 bases left between them. The CDR3 has 12 residues. In germline, CDR1 is LGHNA, CDR2 YNFKEQ. The CDR3 DNA is TGTGCCAGCAGTCGAGCGGGAGAGACCCAGTACTTC. Encoded protein: CASSRAGETQYF.